The next 8 T cell receptor beta chains were all read from a single sample in a study of T cells expressing NK-cell markers. TCRdb reanalyzed the 5' RACE reads and collapses them to one entry per CDR3 protein, without DNA. The sample totals about 450,000 distinct CDR3 sequences; its top ten clones hold 7.3%. Source material: blood T cells: a sorted CD56 or NKG2C T cell subset, CD4+ or CD8+ T cells, or bulk PBMC T cells (not recorded which). These TCRs come from a woman aged 18 to 75 in good health.

The V gene is TRBV12-3 or TRBV12-4, the J gene TRBJ1-5. The CDR3 extends over 13 amino acids. The CDR3: CASSQRDNQPQHF.

The chain has TRBV7-7 and TRBJ2-1; no DNA is available, so the TRBD1 call from TCRdb remains unchecked. The CDR3 extends over 15 amino acids. The germline V gene has CDR1 SSHAT and CDR2 FNYEAQ (reference sequence). CDR3 loop: CASSRGGLEYNEQFF.

The J gene is TRBJ1-5, the V gene TRBV28; lacking DNA, the TRBD1 call made by TCRdb goes unchecked. CDR1 and CDR2 from the germline V gene are MDHEN and SYDVKM. The CDR3 extends over 16 amino acids. CDR3 residues: CASSSPDRVGDQPQHF. The entire variable domain, with the rest obtained from reference TRBV28 and TRBJ1-5, is as follows: DVKVTQSSRYLVKRTGEKVFLECVQDMDHENMFWYRQDPGLGLRLIYFSYDVKMKEKGDIPEGYSVSREKKERFSLILESASTNQTSMYLCASSSPDRVGDQPQHFGDGTRLSIL.

The genes are TRBV27 and TRBJ2-1; TCRdb's D call of TRBD1 is untestable without DNA. CDR3 length: 17 residues. Germline CDR1 is MNHEY and CDR2 is SMNVEV (reference sequence). The CDR3 sequence: CASSPTPAGRDINEQFF.

The V call is TRBV3-1, the J call TRBJ2-1; the D call of TRBD1 rests on TCRdb alone, since no DNA is present to check it. CDR1 is LGHDT and CDR2 is YNNKEL in the germline V gene (reference sequence). The CDR3 is 16 amino acids. The CDR3 reads CASSQDIGQGGREQFF.

This chain uses TRBV4-3 with TRBJ1-1. Germline V CDR1 and CDR2: LGHNA, YSLEER. This CDR3 is built from 13 residues. The CDR3 reads CASSQEVNTEAFF.

This CDR3 is CASSLAGQNEKLFF. The chain carries TRBV7-2 and TRBJ1-4. This CDR3 comprises 14 residues. Germline V gives CDR1 SGHTA, CDR2 FQGNSA.

The chain has TRBV28 and TRBJ2-7; TCRdb proposes TRBD1, but this gene call is untestable without DNA. There are 13 residues in the CDR3. Germline CDR1 MDHEN, CDR2 SYDVKM. The CDR3 is CASTLDRVAEQYF.